One sample yielded the 22 T cell receptor beta chains listed below, sequenced in a study of shared clonotypes between healthy human individuals. Naivety among CD8 cells was defined by CD45RO negativity and positive CCR7 selection, thereby excluding terminally differentiated effector memory CD45RA+ cells. TCRdb's table, derived via immunoSEQ multiplex PCR, lists solely in-frame clones and lacks some. The table includes some 600,000 clones, approximately 96% detected once. The sequenced sample consisted of naive CD8+ T cells sorted from blood. These receptors all stem from a woman in her 30s in good health.

The chain carries TRBV9 and TRBJ2-7, with D unresolved. Trimming pared 0 bases from V and 3 bases from J, leaving 10 bases between. Germline CDR1 and CDR2: SGDLS and YYNGEE. This CDR3 comprises 14 residues. CDR3: CASSVDSGFYEQYF. Written as DNA, the CDR3 is TGTGCCAGCAGCGTAGATTCAGGATTCTACGAGCAGTACTTC.

The chain is built from TRBV6-4 and TRBJ2-3; 7 positions agree with TRBD2. CDR1 MRHNA and CDR2 SNTAGT come from the germline V gene. Germline trimming cut 5 bases from V and 0 bases from J; bases unmatched to any gene: 11. CDR3 size: 17 residues. For the CDR3, the DNA is TGTGCCAGCAGTTACGAGGCAGGGAGGGAGAGCACAGATACGCAGTATTTT. Protein product: CASSYEAGRESTDTQYF.

The J gene is TRBJ2-5, the V gene TRBV7-9, with D perhaps TRBD2 (6 bases). CDR3 length equals 15 residues. Per the germline V gene, CDR1 is SEHNR and CDR2 is FQNEAQ (reference sequence). The V and J ends lost 5 bases and 5 bases respectively, with 18 bases between them. The CDR3 DNA is TGTGCCAGCAGCCCCCCTGGTGCTAGCGACGAGACCCAGTACTTC. Protein sequence: CASSPPGASDETQYF.

The chain is built from TRBV5-4 and TRBJ2-2; 13 positions agree with TRBD2. This CDR3 has 16 residues. Germline-derived CDR1 and CDR2 are SGHNT and YYREEE (reference sequence). Trimming took 6 bases from V and 0 from J; bases not matched to a gene: 2. The DNA for the CDR3 is TGTGCCAGCAAGACTAGCGGGAGGACGAACACCGGGGAGCTGTTTTTT. Protein product: CASKTSGRTNTGELFF.

The chain joins TRBV5-6 to TRBJ2-3; D gene unclear. Trimming took off 0 bases at V and 2 bases at J, with 13 bases between the two ends. Germline V gives CDR1 SGHDT, CDR2 YYEEEE. The CDR3 extends over 16 amino acids. This CDR3 is CASSLELVGNTDTQYF. The CDR3 region has the DNA TGTGCCAGCAGCTTGGAGTTAGTGGGAAACACAGATACGCAGTATTTT. The full variable domain, completed using reference TRBV5-6 and TRBJ2-3, is DAGVTQSPTHLIKTRGQQVTLRCSPKSGHDTVSWYQQALGQGPQFIFQYYEEEERQRGNFPDRFSGHQFPNYSSELNVNALLLGDSALYLCASSLELVGNTDTQYFGPGTRLTVL.

The chain is built from TRBV5-4 and TRBJ2-7, with D possibly TRBD1 on 6 matching bases. The CDR3 sequence is 12 residues long. Trimming took off 5 bases at V and 4 bases at J, with 10 bases between the two ends. From germline, CDR1 is SGHNT and CDR2 YYREEE (reference sequence). The CDR3 region is CASRGQGYEQYF. In DNA form, the CDR3 reads TGTGCCAGCAGAGGGCAGGGGTACGAGCAGTACTTC.

In this sample, this clone turned up once. The rearrangement links TRBV28 to TRBJ2-1, with D hard to call. V was cut by 3 bases and J by 6 bases, with 6 bases left in between. Germline V CDR1 and CDR2: MDHEN, SYDVKM. CDR3 length equals 12 residues. The CDR3 nucleotides read TGTGCCAGCAGTTTGTCCACCAATGAGCAGTTCTTC. This gives the protein CASSLSTNEQFF. Using reference TRBV28 and TRBJ2-1 for the parts outside the CDR3, the full variable domain is DVKVTQSSRYLVKRTGEKVFLECVQDMDHENMFWYRQDPGLGLRLIYFSYDVKMKEKGDIPEGYSVSREKKERFSLILESASTNQTSMYLCASSLSTNEQFFGPGTRLTVL.

V gene TRBV28 combines with J gene TRBJ2-1; D remains ambiguous. Trimming took 10 bases from V and 0 from J, leaving 16 bases between them. This CDR3 comprises 15 residues. Germline CDR1 is MDHEN and CDR2 is SYDVKM. In DNA, the CDR3 is TGTGCCACGACACCCGAACTAAGCTCCTACAATGAGCAGTTCTTC. Translation: CATTPELSSYNEQFF.

Comments on this clone: Other DNA sequences in the sample encode the same CDR3. This chain connects TRBV28 to TRBJ1-4, with D unresolved. The CDR3 runs to 15 residues. Trimming left V 2 bases short and J 0 bases short, with 7 bases between. Germline V gene lookup returns CDR1 MDHEN and CDR2 SYDVKM. This CDR3 is CASSLAAATNEKLFF. The CDR3 bases are TGTGCCAGCAGTTTAGCGGCAGCAACTAATGAAAAACTGTTTTTT.

J is TRBJ2-7 and V is TRBV27; D is perhaps TRBD1 (6 bases). The CDR3 contains 13 residues. Germline V gene lookup returns CDR1 MNHEY and CDR2 SMNVEV (reference sequence). Trimming pared 6 bases from V and 0 bases from J, leaving 9 bases between. This CDR3 reads CASSMDSSYEQYF. CDR3 bases: TGTGCCAGCAGCATGGACAGCTCCTACGAGCAGTACTTC.

A note on this clone: The same CDR3 can be traced to other DNA sequences in this sample. The chain joins TRBV27 to TRBJ2-7; TRBD1 might be the D (5 bases). Germline V lookup: CDR1 MNHEY, CDR2 SMNVEV (reference sequence). The CDR3 has 13 amino acids. V lost 3 bases to trimming and J lost 1 base, with 7 bases between them. The CDR3 DNA sequence: TGTGCCAGCAGTTTGTCAGGGTCCTACGAGCAGTACTTC. Amino acids: CASSLSGSYEQYF.

The J gene is TRBJ2-1, the V gene TRBV30; TRBD1 agrees at 10 bases. Germline V gene data show CDR1 as GTSNPN and CDR2 as SVGIG (reference sequence). Trimming removed 4 bases from V and 2 bases from J; junction bases left unmatched: 5. CDR3 length: 15 residues. CDR3 nucleotide sequence: TGTGCCTGGAACCCCGACAGGGGGCCCTACAATGAGCAGTTCTTC. This translates into CAWNPDRGPYNEQFF.

The J gene is TRBJ1-2, the V gene TRBV25-1; D unclear. The CDR3 runs 14 residues. Germline CDR1 is MGHDK and CDR2 is SYGVNS. V lost 3 bases, J lost 2 bases, and 10 bases lay in between. The DNA for the CDR3 is TGTGCCAGCAGTGACTCCGGGCCAAACTATGGCTACACCTTC. Translation: CASSDSGPNYGYTF.

A single count supports this clone. The chain links TRBV29-1 to TRBJ2-1; D possibly matches TRBD1 or TRBD2 (5 bases each). The CDR3 runs to 12 residues. CDR1 and CDR2 from the germline V gene are SQVTM and ANQGSEA. V was trimmed by 7 bases and J by 4 bases, leaving 11 bases between them. In nucleotides, the CDR3 is TGCAGCGCCGGGACGGAATACAATGAGCAGTTCTTC. It yields the protein CSAGTEYNEQFF.

The rearrangement links TRBV7-8 to TRBJ2-2; 9 bases fit TRBD1. The CDR3 sequence is 18 residues long. V was clipped by 5 bases and J by 3 bases; unmatched bases: 13. From germline, CDR1 is SGHVS and CDR2 FQNEAQ. In DNA, the CDR3 is TGTGCCAGCAGCGATCCGGACAGGGGAGTTGCGGACACCGGGGAGCTGTTTTTT. This sequence encodes CASSDPDRGVADTGELFF.

V and J are TRBV2 and TRBJ2-5, with 7 bases fitting TRBD1. The DNA end lines up better with TRBJ2-7; the J call may be wrong. Germline CDR1 SNHLY, CDR2 FYNNEI. The length of the CDR3 is 16 residues. The chain's CDR3 is CASSEDRGDHSYEQYF. The CDR3 DNA is TGTGCCAGCAGTGAAGACAGGGGCGACCACTCCTACGAGCAGTACTTC.

This clone was counted once. V gene TRBV7-2 combines with J gene TRBJ2-7; TRBD2 matches at 8 bases. V gave up 5 bases and J gave up 3 bases; unmatched junction bases: 12. CDR1 is SGHTA and CDR2 is FQGNSA in the germline V gene. This CDR3 region has 16 residues. Here the CDR3 DNA reads TGTGCCAGCAGCGCCCAGAAGGGGAGCGGGAGCTACGAGCAGTACTTC. Its protein is CASSAQKGSGSYEQYF.

With regard to this clone: This sample also contains other DNA sequences that code for the same CDR3. V gene TRBV7-9 combines with J gene TRBJ2-1, with D unresolved. Trimming shortened V by 0 bases and J by 6 bases, and 6 bases separated the two germline ends. The germline V gene encodes CDR1 SEHNR and CDR2 FQNEAQ (reference sequence). This CDR3 is 13 amino acids long. The CDR3: CASSLALSNEQFF. For the CDR3, the DNA is TGTGCCAGCAGCTTAGCCCTTTCCAATGAGCAGTTCTTC.

This clone was seen once. The CDR3 loop reads CASSQRQGTSGSQAKNIQYF. DNA for the CDR3: TGCGCCAGCAGCCAACGACAGGGGACTAGCGGGAGTCAGGCCAAAAACATTCAGTACTTC. The chain employs TRBV4-1 and TRBJ2-4; 14 bases map to TRBD2. V was clipped by 2 bases and J by 1 base; unmatched bases: 10. The CDR3 sequence is 20 residues long. Per the germline V gene, CDR1 is MGHRA and CDR2 is YSYEKL.

The chain joins TRBV13 to TRBJ2-4, with unresolved D. The CDR3 length is 12 residues. CDR1 is PRHDT, CDR2 FYEKMQ, per germline (reference sequence). Trimming stripped 4 bases from V and 2 bases from J, with 3 bases between. DNA for the CDR3: TGTGCCAGCAGCTCCACCAAAAACATTCAGTACTTC. It translates to CASSSTKNIQYF. Filled out from reference TRBV13 and TRBJ2-4, the complete variable domain reads AAGVIQSPRHLIKEKRETATLKCYPIPRHDTVYWYQQGPGQDPQFLISFYEKMQSDKGSIPDRFSAQQFSDYHSELNMSSLELGDSALYFCASSSTKNIQYFGAGTRLSVL.

This chain joins TRBV5-1 and TRBJ2-3; D possibly corresponds to TRBD2 (6 bases). Deletions cut 0 bases from V and 1 base from J, with 9 bases between. CDR1 SGHRS and CDR2 YFSETQ come from the germline V gene. This CDR3 is 15 amino acids long. The CDR3: CASSLGLAGTDTQYF. CDR3 nucleotide sequence: TGCGCCAGCAGCTTGGGCTTAGCGGGCACAGATACGCAGTATTTT. The full variable domain, completed using reference TRBV5-1 and TRBJ2-3, is KAGVTQTPRYLIKTRGQQVTLSCSPISGHRSVSWYQQTPGQGLQFLFEYFSETQRNKGNFPGRFSGRQFSNSRSEMNVSTLELGDSALYLCASSLGLAGTDTQYFGPGTRLTVL.

V gene TRBV7-9 combines with J gene TRBJ2-5; 8 nucleotides agree with TRBD2. The DNA end is a closer match to TRBJ2-7, so the J assignment may be wrong. Germline lookup yields CDR1 SEHNR and CDR2 FQNEAQ (reference sequence). The CDR3 runs 14 residues. CDR3 region: CASSLGGRLYEQYF. The CDR3 bases are TGTGCCAGCAGCTTAGGCGGGAGGTTGTACGAGCAGTACTTC.